This TCR beta chain derives from a study of PD-1 blockade in classical Hodgkin lymphoma. Study results and limitations: Individuals who commenced nivolumab within less than 1 year of ASCT were excluded. Baseline diversity resembling that of newly diagnosed patients was seen in complete responders. In newly diagnosed patients, baseline TCR diversity was reportedly below that of healthy donors.

Between the trimmed V and J ends, which lost 3 bases and 5 bases, there was a span of 7 bases. The CDR3 is 12 residues long. Germline V gene sequence: CDR1 WNHNN, CDR2 SYGVQD (reference sequence). This table comes from immunoSEQ multiplex PCR, and its TCRdb copy is limited to in-frame clones, with some not included. The table lists around 19,000 clones, approximately 73% of them singletons. This clone was seen a handful of times. Its antigen is undetermined. There was relapse after autologous stem cell transplantation in every patient, and there was variation in brentuximab vedotin exposure. The sample consisted of peripheral blood mononuclear cells (PBMCs), taken before the second cycle of nivolumab. The source is a human donor with classical Hodgkin lymphoma. The chain carries TRBV10-1 and TRBJ1-2, with D uncertain. The CDR3 protein is CASSDSTYGYTF. CDR3 coding DNA: TGCGCCAGCAGTGACAGTACTTATGGCTACACCTTC.